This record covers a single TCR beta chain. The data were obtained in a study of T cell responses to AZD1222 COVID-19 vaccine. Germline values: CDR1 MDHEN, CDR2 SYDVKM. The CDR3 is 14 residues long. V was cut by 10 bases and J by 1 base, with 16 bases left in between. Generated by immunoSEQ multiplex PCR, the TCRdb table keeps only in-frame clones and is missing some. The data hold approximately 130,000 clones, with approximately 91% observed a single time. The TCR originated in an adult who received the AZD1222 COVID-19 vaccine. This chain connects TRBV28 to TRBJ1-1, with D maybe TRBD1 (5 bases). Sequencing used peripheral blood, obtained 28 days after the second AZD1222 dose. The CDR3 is CATEQGDRNTEAFF. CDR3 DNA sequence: TGTGCCACCGAGCAAGGAGACAGGAACACTGAAGCTTTCTTT.